What follows are 32 T cell receptor beta chains derived from one specimen sequenced in a study of shared clonotypes between healthy human individuals. Terminally differentiated effector memory CD45RA+ cells were excluded from the naive CD8 cells, which were CD45RO-negative and positively selected for CCR7. Sequencing was performed with immunoSEQ multiplex PCR; in TCRdb, only in-frame clones are kept and a portion is missing. The table lists around 650,000 clones, roughly 96% of them singletons, with about 0.12% in the top ten. Sample: naive CD8+ T cells sorted from blood. The receptors shown here come from a woman aged 30 to 39 in good health.

The chain employs TRBV27 and TRBJ2-7; 7 nucleotides match TRBD2. The CDR3 is 15 amino acids. CDR1 MNHEY and CDR2 SMNVEV come from the germline V gene (reference sequence). V trimming: 7 bases; J trimming: 3 bases; junction bases outside the gene matches: 12. The CDR3 bases are TGTGCCAGCACCCCACGGGGGGAGGGCCGCTACGAGCAGTACTTC. Amino acid sequence: CASTPRGEGRYEQYF.

The J gene is TRBJ2-7, the V gene TRBV4-1; possible D gene TRBD1, 6 bases. Germline-derived CDR1 and CDR2 are MGHRA and YSYEKL. Trimming took 4 bases from V and 2 from J, leaving 15 bases between them. This CDR3 is 15 amino acids long. The CDR3 sequence is CASSPADSSTYEQYF. The DNA of the CDR3 is TGCGCCAGCAGCCCGGCGGACAGTTCAACCTACGAGCAGTACTTC.

This chain uses TRBV15 with TRBJ1-2, with D unclear. This CDR3 comprises 14 residues. In germline, CDR1 is LNHNV, CDR2 YYDKDF (reference sequence). V was pared by 0 bases and J by 2 bases, with 7 bases between. The CDR3 sequence: CATSRDYSNYGYTF. In DNA, the CDR3 is TGTGCCACCAGCAGAGATTACAGCAACTATGGCTACACCTTC.

This clone was picked up a small number of times. The chain joins TRBV21-1 to TRBJ2-4; the D call TRBD2 from the table was never checked on the DNA. TRBV21-1 is a documented pseudogene. The CDR3 contains 17 residues. The chain's CDR3 is CAPCPTSGVLAKNIQYF. CDR3 bases: TGTGCCCCCTGCCCGACTAGCGGAGTATTAGCCAAAAACATTCAGTACTTC.

J is TRBJ2-3 and V is TRBV9, with 12 bases fitting TRBD2. Germline lookup yields CDR1 SGDLS and CDR2 YYNGEE. V shed 3 bases and J 2 bases; nucleotides not matched to a gene: 4. The CDR3 covers 16 residues. The chain's CDR3 is CASSARTSGDTDTQYF. CDR3 nucleotides: TGTGCCAGCAGCGCACGGACTAGCGGGGACACAGATACGCAGTATTTT. Full variable domain (missing parts from reference TRBV9 and TRBJ2-3): DSGVTQTPKHLITATGQRVTLRCSPRSGDLSVYWYQQSLDQGLQFLIQYYNGEERAKGNILERFSAQQFPDLHSELNLSSLELGDSALYFCASSARTSGDTDTQYFGPGTRLTVL.

V and J are TRBV7-8 and TRBJ2-7; 8 nucleotides agree with TRBD2. The CDR3 consists of 15 residues. Trimming removed 5 bases from V and 4 bases from J; junction bases left unmatched: 10. Germline CDR1 and CDR2: SGHVS and FQNEAQ. The CDR3 is CASSLPTSGPYEQYF. The CDR3 nucleotides read TGTGCCAGCAGCCTACCCACTAGCGGCCCGTACGAGCAGTACTTC.

The V gene is TRBV7-9, the J gene TRBJ2-7; D is possibly TRBD2 (6 bases). The CDR3 covers 12 residues. Per germline, CDR1 SEHNR and CDR2 FQNEAQ (reference sequence). The V end was cut by 3 bases, the J end by 5 bases, with 8 bases between. The CDR3 DNA follows: TGTGCCAGCAGCTTTAGCGGCCACGAGCAGTACTTC. Its translation: CASSFSGHEQYF.

This clone appeared a few times. The chain links TRBV5-4 to TRBJ2-3; D is possibly TRBD1 (6 bases). Trimming removed 5 bases at V and 1 base at J, with 14 bases between. This CDR3 is 15 amino acids long. CDR1 SGHNT and CDR2 YYREEE come from the germline V gene (reference sequence). The chain's CDR3 is CASSIGTTGTDTQYF. CDR3 nucleotides: TGTGCCAGCAGTATCGGGACAACCGGCACAGATACGCAGTATTTT.

Here the CDR3 DNA reads TGTGCCAGTAGTTTTTCCCCGGGACAGGGCTACGAGCAGTACTTC. Its protein is CASSFSPGQGYEQYF. J is TRBJ2-7 and V is TRBV19; TRBD1 agrees at 9 bases. Germline CDR1 reads LNHDA; CDR2 reads SQIVND (reference sequence). This CDR3 comprises 15 residues. V lost 5 bases and J lost 3; bases outside the gene matches: 8.

This clone was found once. The chain uses TRBV27 and TRBJ2-7; 13 nucleotides align to TRBD2. Trimming removed 3 bases from V and 6 bases from J; junction bases left unmatched: 8. CDR1 is MNHEY, CDR2 SMNVEV, per germline (reference sequence). The CDR3 runs 16 residues. The CDR3 sequence: CASSFLLAGGPVEQYF. CDR3 DNA sequence: TGTGCCAGCAGTTTCCTACTAGCGGGAGGGCCGGTCGAGCAGTACTTC.

V usage is TRBV27 and J usage is TRBJ1-2; the D gene is possibly TRBD1 (6 bases). CDR1 and CDR2 from the germline V gene are MNHEY and SMNVEV (reference sequence). With 6 bases removed from V and 10 bases from J, the gap between germline ends came to 15 bases. The CDR3 runs to 12 residues. The CDR3 sequence: CASRGGAPDYTF. The CDR3 bases are TGTGCCAGCAGGGGGGGGGCACCTGACTACACCTTC.

This clone was detected only once. The CDR3 DNA follows: TGTGCCAGCAGTTGGGGGGCGCGCACCGGGGAGCTGTTTTTT. Amino acid sequence: CASSWGARTGELFF. The chain employs TRBV6-5 and TRBJ2-2, with D possibly being TRBD1 or TRBD2 (6 bases each). The CDR3 contains 14 residues. CDR1 is MNHEY and CDR2 is SVGAGI in the germline V gene. V was pared by 4 bases and J by 4 bases, with 10 bases between.

The chain links TRBV11-2 to TRBJ2-5; TRBD2 matches 15 bases. Per germline, CDR1 SGHAT and CDR2 FQNNGV. The CDR3 spans 16 residues. With V trimmed by 4 bases and J by 3 bases, 3 bases remained unmatched. The DNA for the CDR3 is TGTGCCAGCAGCTGGGGACTAGCGGGAGGAGAAGAGACCCAGTACTTC. Translating it yields CASSWGLAGGEETQYF.

This clone was counted a single time. This chain links TRBV6-1 with TRBJ2-7; D tentatively fits TRBD1 or TRBD2 (5 bases each). Trimming removed 4 bases from V and 0 bases from J, with 10 bases in between. The CDR3 covers 14 residues. The V gene's germline CDR1 is MNHNS and CDR2 SASEGT. Here the CDR3 DNA reads TGTGCCAGCAGTGGACAGCGGAGCTCCTACGAGCAGTACTTC. It codes for CASSGQRSSYEQYF.

This clone has a single count. The chain carries TRBV2 and TRBJ2-7; 7 nucleotides align to TRBD1. The germline gives CDR1 SNHLY, CDR2 FYNNEI. With V trimmed by 4 bases and J by 1 base, 1 base remained unmatched. The CDR3 has 13 residues. In DNA form, the CDR3 reads TGTGCCAGCAGTGGCAGGGGGTCCTACGAGCAGTACTTC. Amino acids: CASSGRGSYEQYF.

The gene calls are TRBV10-3 and TRBJ2-7, with TRBD2 matching over 8 bases. The germline V gene has CDR1 ENHRY and CDR2 SYGVKD. V lost 7 bases and J lost 5; bases outside the gene matches: 7. The CDR3 runs 13 residues. CDR3 sequence (DNA): TGTGCCATCAACCCCAGCGGGAGTGACGAGCAGTACTTC. Translated, it gives CAINPSGSDEQYF.

The table lists this clone with a count of one. V is TRBV11-2 and J is TRBJ1-1; perhaps TRBD1 as D (5 bases). V shed 5 bases and J shed 0 bases, with 16 bases lying between them. Germline V lookup: CDR1 SGHAT, CDR2 FQNNGV. The CDR3 is made up of 16 amino acids. CDR3 DNA sequence: TGTGCCAGCAGCCCGGAGGTCGGGACGGTGAACACTGAAGCTTTCTTT. The encoded protein is CASSPEVGTVNTEAFF. The full variable domain, completed using reference TRBV11-2 and TRBJ1-1, is EAGVAQSPRYKIIEKRQSVAFWCNPISGHATLYWYQQILGQGPKLLIQFQNNGVVDDSQLPKDRFSAERLKGVDSTLKIQPAKLEDSAVYLCASSPEVGTVNTEAFFGQGTRLTVV.

In nucleotides, the CDR3 is TGTGCCAGCAGCCCGACTAGTGAAGCCTACGAGCAGTACTTC. Its translation is CASSPTSEAYEQYF. The chain employs TRBV6-5 and TRBJ2-7; weak D call: TRBD2 (6 bases). CDR3 length: 14 residues. Per the germline V gene, CDR1 is MNHEY and CDR2 is SVGAGI. V lost 6 bases and J 2 bases, leaving 14 bases between the germline ends.

The rearrangement uses TRBV28 and TRBJ2-2; 7 bases are a match to TRBD1. The CDR3 totals 15 residues. Losses at the gene ends were 6 bases for V and 3 bases for J; bases not matched to a gene: 7. Per germline, CDR1 MDHEN and CDR2 SYDVKM. The CDR3 sequence is CASRETGLHTGELFF. In DNA, the CDR3 is TGTGCCAGCAGGGAGACAGGGCTTCACACCGGGGAGCTGTTTTTT.

Note on this clone: At the DNA level, this CDR3 is encoded by other sequences in the same sample as well. The rearrangement joins TRBV27 to TRBJ2-7; D may correspond to TRBD1 or TRBD2 (6 bases each). The CDR3 covers 13 residues. The germline V and J ends were trimmed by 0 bases and 4 bases, with 7 bases remaining between them. The germline V gene encodes CDR1 MNHEY and CDR2 SMNVEV (reference sequence). For the CDR3, the DNA is TGTGCCAGCAGTTTATCAGGGGGGTACGAGCAGTACTTC. It yields the protein CASSLSGGYEQYF.

V usage is TRBV13 and J usage is TRBJ1-2; D is undetermined. Per germline, CDR1 PRHDT and CDR2 FYEKMQ (reference sequence). The CDR3 has 15 amino acids. Between the trimmed V and J ends, which lost 3 bases and 6 bases, there was a span of 17 bases. CDR3: CASSLDLDTYNGYTF. The CDR3 DNA reads as TGTGCCAGCAGCTTGGATCTTGACACCTACAATGGCTACACCTTC.

The rearrangement joins TRBV29-1 to TRBJ2-7, with D possibly TRBD2 on 6 matching bases. The V and J ends lost 4 bases and 0 bases respectively, with 10 bases between them. Germline V gene data show CDR1 as SQVTM and CDR2 as ANQGSEA. The CDR3 runs to 13 residues. Written as DNA, the CDR3 is TGCAGCGTTGCAGGGACTTCCTCCTACGAGCAGTACTTC. Translating it yields CSVAGTSSYEQYF.

The chain joins TRBV19 to TRBJ2-5, with 10 bases fitting TRBD2. The J call may be faulty, since TRBJ2-7 better matches the DNA end. The V gene's germline CDR1 is LNHDA and CDR2 SQIVND (reference sequence). The CDR3 spans 15 residues. As DNA, the CDR3 is TGTGCCAGTGCCGATCCGGGACTAGCGATGTACGAGCAGTACTTC. Amino acid sequence: CASADPGLAMYEQYF.

This chain joins TRBV5-4 and TRBJ1-1; D is unclear. The CDR3 loop spans 15 amino acids. V lost 4 bases, J lost 1 base, and 14 bases lay in between. Germline V lookup: CDR1 SGHNT, CDR2 YYREEE (reference sequence). Here the CDR3 reads CASSEGWGANTEAFF. The CDR3 DNA is TGTGCCAGCAGCGAAGGGTGGGGAGCGAACACTGAAGCTTTCTTT.

The rearrangement uses TRBV19 and TRBJ2-2; D ambiguous. Deletions cut 10 bases from V and 6 bases from J, with 12 bases between. Germline lookup yields CDR1 LNHDA and CDR2 SQIVND (reference sequence). The CDR3 covers 12 residues. CDR3 sequence reads: CAITAGPGELFF. CDR3 coding DNA: TGTGCCATAACGGCCGGGCCCGGGGAGCTGTTTTTT.

The rearrangement joins TRBV5-6 to TRBJ2-2; 8 bases fit TRBD2. There are 14 residues in the CDR3. CDR1 SGHDT and CDR2 YYEEEE come from the germline V gene. The V gene end was trimmed by 3 bases and the J gene end by 8 bases; junction bases not matched to a gene: 6. CDR3 DNA: TGTGCCAGCAGCTGGACTAGCTCGATGGGGGAGCTGTTTTTT. It yields the protein CASSWTSSMGELFF.

The chain employs TRBV5-6 and TRBJ2-2; D gene unclear. V lost 1 base and J lost 5, with 15 bases in between. The CDR3 loop spans 16 amino acids. CDR1 and CDR2 (germline): SGHDT, YYEEEE. The DNA for the CDR3 is TGTGCCAGCAGCTTGACGGCCAAGAGCCCTACCGGGGAGCTGTTTTTT. This encodes CASSLTAKSPTGELFF.

V is TRBV27 and J is TRBJ2-7, with 7 nucleotides matching TRBD1. The CDR3 totals 14 residues. Germline V gene lookup returns CDR1 MNHEY and CDR2 SMNVEV (reference sequence). After removal of 5 bases from V and 3 bases from J, the junction contained 7 bases not matched to a gene. In DNA, the CDR3 is TGTGCCAGCAGTATACAGGGGAGCGGCTACGAGCAGTACTTC. This gives the protein CASSIQGSGYEQYF.

The V call is TRBV5-8, the J call TRBJ2-1, with D tentatively TRBD2 (5 bases). The V gene lost 4 bases and the J gene lost 0 bases, with 11 bases spanning the gap. Germline V gene sequence: CDR1 SGHTS, CDR2 YDEGEE. CDR3 length: 15 amino acids. As DNA, the CDR3 is TGTGCCAGCAGCAAGGACTCTAGCTCCTACAATGAGCAGTTCTTC. Its translation: CASSKDSSSYNEQFF.

The rearrangement links TRBV18 to TRBJ2-7; 12 positions agree with TRBD2. This CDR3 region has 17 residues. The V and J ends lost 1 base and 5 bases, in that order; junction bases with no gene match: 9. Looked up from germline, CDR1 is KGHSH and CDR2 is LQKENI. The CDR3 DNA reads as TGTGCCAGCTCACCACGCCTAGCGGGAGGGCCTTTCCACGAGCAGTACTTC. Translating it yields CASSPRLAGGPFHEQYF.

The chain combines TRBV5-4 with TRBJ1-2; no firm D call. This CDR3 comprises 13 residues. Trimming pared 4 bases from V and 6 bases from J, leaving 13 bases between. CDR1 is SGHNT, CDR2 YYREEE, per germline (reference sequence). The CDR3 protein is CASSMGGQDGYTF. In DNA, the CDR3 is TGTGCCAGCAGCATGGGCGGGCAGGATGGCTACACCTTC.

V is TRBV27 and J is TRBJ2-1; perhaps TRBD1 as D (6 bases). In germline, CDR1 is MNHEY, CDR2 SMNVEV (reference sequence). The CDR3 is 15 residues long. V was trimmed by 2 bases and J by 7 bases, leaving 15 bases between them. The CDR3 reads CASSLGQGFSNEQFF. CDR3 DNA: TGTGCCAGCAGTTTAGGGCAGGGGTTTTCGAATGAGCAGTTCTTC.